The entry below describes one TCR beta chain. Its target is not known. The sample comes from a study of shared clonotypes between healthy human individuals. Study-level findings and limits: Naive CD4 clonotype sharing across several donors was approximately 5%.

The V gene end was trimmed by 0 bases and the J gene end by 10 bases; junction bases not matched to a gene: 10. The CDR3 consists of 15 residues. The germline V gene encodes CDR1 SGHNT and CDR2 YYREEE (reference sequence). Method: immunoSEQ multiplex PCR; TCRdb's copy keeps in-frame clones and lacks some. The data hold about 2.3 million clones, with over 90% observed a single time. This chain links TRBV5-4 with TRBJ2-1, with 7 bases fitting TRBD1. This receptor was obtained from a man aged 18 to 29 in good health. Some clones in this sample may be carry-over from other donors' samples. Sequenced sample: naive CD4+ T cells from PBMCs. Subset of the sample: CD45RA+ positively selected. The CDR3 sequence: CASSLVSAGGFEQFF. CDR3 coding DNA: TGTGCCAGCAGCTTGGTTTCGGCAGGGGGTTTCGAGCAGTTCTTC. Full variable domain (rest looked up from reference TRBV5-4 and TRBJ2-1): ETGVTQSPTHLIKTRGQQVTLRCSSQSGHNTVSWYQQALGQGPQFIFQYYREEENGRGNFPPRFSGLQFPNYSSELNVNALELDDSALYLCASSLVSAGGFEQFFGPGTRLTVL.